This T cell receptor (beta chain) was recovered during a study of T cells after yellow fever vaccination. General observations from the study: Repertoires sorted by FACS could include abundant clonotypes that are contaminants from the bulk population.

In the case of this clonotype: The antigen is unknown.

Germline CDR1 SQVTM, CDR2 ANQGSEA. V lost 5 bases, J lost 2 bases, and 10 bases lay in between. This CDR3 is built from 12 residues. TCRdb itself ran the 5' RACE reads through MiXCR, one entry per CDR3 protein. The sample consists of around 600,000 distinct CDR3 sequences, roughly an eighth of them appearing once. This receptor was identified in a man aged 30 to 39 who received the YFV17D yellow fever vaccine. The sample consisted of PBMCs, taken on the day of the yellow fever booster vaccination. The genes are TRBV29-1 and TRBJ2-7; D is undetermined. Here the CDR3 reads CSVLSFPYEQYF. The CDR3 DNA follows: TGCAGCGTTCTCAGCTTTCCCTACGAGCAGTACTTC.